This T cell receptor beta chain originates from a study of T cells in localized non-small cell lung cancer (dated by TCRdb to the early 2020s). General notes on the study: The study analyzed T cell repertoires of 200 to 250 early-stage NSCLC patients, comparing tumors and uninvolved tumor-adjacent lungs. Of the NSCLC patients, fewer than 150 were male and around 99 were female, and the mean age was about 69 years. All 250 or so NSCLC patients in the cohort were treatment-naive and had localized lung tumors that were resected.

This clone was picked up a small number of times. No cognate antigen has been identified for it. No much larger clone is present one base from it, and per-base qualities are unavailable. At diagnosis, tumor, uninvolved tumor-adjacent lung and peripheral blood were collected and then preserved as a mix of FFPE and fresh-frozen material. For TCR repertoire profiling, blood samples were analyzed in the form of peripheral blood mononuclear cells. The paper as a whole reports these results and caveats: Because multi-region tumor sequencing was not done, intratumor heterogeneity could not be ruled out. Because the study design was exploratory, TCR variables were selected using unadjusted p-values without false-discovery rate correction. Higher blood T cell density associated with longer overall survival, while higher adjacent-lung clonality associated with shorter survival. Uninvolved tumor-adjacent lung showed the highest T cell clonality, higher than tumor, which suggests more focused antigenic responses in the uninvolved tumor-adjacent lung. A median of around 57 of the top 100 tumor clones were detected in paired uninvolved adjacent lung, and some 30 of these tumor clones were also found among the top 100 clones of the paired uninvolved adjacent lung.

Looking up the germline V gene yields CDR1 SGHRS and CDR2 YFSETQ. The CDR3, cysteine through phenylalanine, is 14 amino acids long. The DNA shown is the 42-base CDR3, in frame from base 1. V lost 4 bases and J lost 2 bases; the stretch between them is 9 bases long. TCR beta CDR3 regions were sequenced from DNA using the immunoSEQ Assay. Processing in the source paper ran as follows. T cell density was computed as TCR beta template counts normalized to usable DNA estimated by amplifying housekeeping genes. Richness was estimated with the preseqR package, extrapolating to 400,000 templates for PBMC samples and 120,000 templates for tissue samples. Clonality was calculated as one minus Pielou's evenness. Tissue-enriched TCRs were identified through differential abundance testing performed on productive amino-acid clonotypes, with a minimum total count of 5 and an alpha of 0.1. The Jaccard Index and the Morisita Overlap Index were used to measure repertoire overlap between compartments. GLIPH grouped TCR beta CDR3s together with public tetramer-defined viral CDR3s, and a viral motif had to include at least three viral sequences and show V-gene enrichment. Here the immuneACCESS table is served through TCRdb, limited to in-frame sequences with V and J called. Missing clones are a known gap in these copies; in checked studies unresolved V genes cover under half, and the rest lacks a known reason. That table furnishes V, J and clone size, whereas the DNA furnished D and trimming. A total of approximately 47,000 clones appear in this sample, approximately 90% of them only once. The top ten clones comprise about 2.3% of the sample.

The rearranged chain carries TRBV5-1 and TRBJ2-2; the D gene lacks a confident call. The specimen was PBMCs, collected before any cancer treatment. This clonotype was sampled from a man aged 40 to 70 with stage II lung adenocarcinoma. The CDR3 is CASSPLGNTGELFF. In nucleotide form, the sequence is TGCGCCAGCAGCCCTTTGGGAAACACCGGGGAGCTGTTTTTT.